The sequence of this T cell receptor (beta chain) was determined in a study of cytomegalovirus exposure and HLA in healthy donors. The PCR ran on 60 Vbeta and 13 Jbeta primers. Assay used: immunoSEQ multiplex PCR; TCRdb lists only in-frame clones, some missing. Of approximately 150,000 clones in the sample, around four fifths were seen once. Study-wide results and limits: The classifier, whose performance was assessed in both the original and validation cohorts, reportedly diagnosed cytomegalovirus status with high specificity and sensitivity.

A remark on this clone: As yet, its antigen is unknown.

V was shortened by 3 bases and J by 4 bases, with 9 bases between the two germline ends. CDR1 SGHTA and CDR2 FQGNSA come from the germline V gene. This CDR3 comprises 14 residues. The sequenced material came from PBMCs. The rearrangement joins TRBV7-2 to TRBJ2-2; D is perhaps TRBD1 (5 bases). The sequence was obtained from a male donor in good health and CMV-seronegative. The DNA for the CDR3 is TGTGCCAGCAGCTTCAGAGACAGCACCGGGGAGCTGTTTTTT. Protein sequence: CASSFRDSTGELFF.